This T cell receptor (beta chain) was identified in a study of human T cells and chemical hapten exposure. One entry per CDR3 protein results from TCRdb running MiXCR on the RACE reads. The data hold 380,000 or so distinct CDR3 sequences, with 4.8% observed a single time. This clonotype came up many times. Trimming removed 2 bases from V and 0 bases from J, with 7 bases in between. Germline CDR1 reads SQVTM; CDR2 reads ANQGSEA. The CDR3 has 13 residues. The sample's time point: patch test 1, 2 weeks after DPC sensitization. The treatment was: therapeutic diphenylcyclopropenone sensitization with weekly scalp DPC.

The sequencing used whole blood, collected in connection with sensitization to the hapten diphenylcyclopropenone (DPC). The source of this sequence is a woman aged 45 to 65 with alopecia areata. Some clones in this sample may be carry-over from other donors' samples. J is TRBJ1-1 and V is TRBV29-1; D possibly corresponds to TRBD1 (5 bases). CDR3 in DNA: TGCAGCGTTGAAACAGGTGTGAACACTGAAGCTTTCTTT. Its protein product is CSVETGVNTEAFF.